This entry lists 31 T cell receptor beta chains sequenced from one sample in a study of neoadjuvant anti-PD-1 for oral cavity cancer. Only in-frame clones appear in the TCRdb table, and some are missing; sequencing was by immunoSEQ multiplex PCR. This table has 20,000 to 25,000 clones, 45% appearing once. Time point noted: after neoadjuvant nivolumab, at surgical resection. The sample here was tumor tissue, taken after nivolumab (anti-PD-1) treatment. All receptors derive from a person between 40 and 85 years old with oral cavity squamous cell carcinoma.

This clone was found a few times. The chain recombines TRBV29-1 with TRBJ2-6; 7 positions match TRBD1. The CDR3 length is 18 residues. J was trimmed by 0 bases and V by 1 base; bases with no gene match: 9. The germline gives CDR1 SQVTM, CDR2 ANQGSEA. The CDR3: CSVEARTGGYSGANVLTF. In DNA, the CDR3 is TGCAGCGTTGAAGCCCGGACAGGTGGTTACTCTGGGGCCAACGTCCTGACTTTC.

This clone showed up just a few times. V gene TRBV6-6 combines with J gene TRBJ2-2, with TRBD1 matching over 7 bases. The J segment lost 5 bases and the V segment lost 6 bases, leaving 3 bases of the junction unmatched. Per the germline V gene, CDR1 is MNHNY and CDR2 is SVGAGI (reference sequence). The CDR3 spans 13 residues. The CDR3: CASSQGVTGELFF. The CDR3 DNA sequence: TGTGCCAGCAGCCAGGGGGTAACCGGGGAGCTGTTTTTT.

The V and J genes are TRBV30 and TRBJ1-2; D may be TRBD1 (5 bases). V was trimmed by 2 bases and J by 3 bases, leaving 10 bases between them. The CDR3 runs 13 residues. Germline loops: CDR1 GTSNPN, CDR2 SVGIG (reference sequence). The CDR3 region has the DNA TGTGCCTGGAGTACCGGGACCTACTATGGCTACACCTTC. Translation gives CAWSTGTYYGYTF.

This clone showed up just a few times. The CDR3: CASRFDRASPLHF. CDR3 sequence (DNA): TGTGCCAGCAGGTTCGACAGGGCTTCACCCCTCCACTTT. This chain links TRBV6-5 with TRBJ1-6; 7 bases match TRBD1. V lost 6 bases, J lost 9 bases, and 5 bases stayed unmatched. Germline CDR1 MNHEY, CDR2 SVGAGI. This CDR3 is 13 amino acids long.

This clone is a singleton in its sample. The chain employs TRBV5-1 and TRBJ2-2; tentatively, D is TRBD2 (6 bases). The V gene lost 5 bases and the J gene lost 0 bases, with 8 bases spanning the gap. CDR3 size: 14 residues. The germline V gene encodes CDR1 SGHRS and CDR2 YFSETQ. The CDR3 sequence: CASSLATNTGELFF. The CDR3 nucleotides are TGCGCCAGCAGTCTAGCGACGAACACCGGGGAGCTGTTTTTT.

The rearrangement uses TRBV11-2 and TRBJ1-2, with D perhaps matching TRBD1 (5 bases). V lost 5 bases and J 0 bases, leaving 19 bases between the germline ends. The CDR3 is 17 residues long. CDR1 is SGHAT and CDR2 is FQNNGV in the germline V gene. The CDR3 here is CASSLRRDGPSNYGYTF. The CDR3 coding sequence is TGTGCCAGCAGCCTTAGAAGGGACGGCCCTTCTAACTATGGCTACACCTTC.

In its sample, this clone is medium-sized. The chain is built from TRBV7-9 and TRBJ2-1, with 8 bases lining up with TRBD2. Germline assignment: CDR1 SEHNR and CDR2 FQNEAQ (reference sequence). The CDR3 covers 16 residues. Trimming cost V 2 bases and J 8 bases; bases outside gene matches: 11. The CDR3 loop reads CASSLSALGLADEQFF. Here the CDR3 DNA reads TGTGCCAGCAGCTTAAGTGCCCTCGGACTAGCCGATGAGCAGTTCTTC. The full variable domain, its missing parts supplied by reference TRBV7-9 and TRBJ2-1, is DTGVSQNPRHKITKRGQNVTFRCDPISEHNRLYWYRQTLGQGPEFLTYFQNEAQLEKSRLLSDRFSAERPKGSFSTLEIQRTEQGDSAMYLCASSLSALGLADEQFFGPGTRLTVL.

The J gene is TRBJ2-3, the V gene TRBV29-1, with TRBD2 matching over 11 bases. The germline gives CDR1 SQVTM, CDR2 ANQGSEA. J gave up 6 bases and V 3 bases, and 5 bases lay outside the gene matches. The CDR3 runs 14 residues. DNA for the CDR3: TGCAGCGTTGACGTGACTAGCGGGATGGATACGCAGTATTTT. Its translation: CSVDVTSGMDTQYF.

This clone occurred a few times. The V call is TRBV29-1, the J call TRBJ1-2; the match to TRBD1 covers 8 bases. CDR3 length equals 14 residues. Losses at the gene ends were 3 bases for V and 4 bases for J; bases not matched to a gene: 7. Germline V gene lookup returns CDR1 SQVTM and CDR2 ANQGSEA. The CDR3 protein is CSVEGTGTGYGYTF. The CDR3 DNA follows: TGCAGCGTTGAGGGGACAGGCACGGGCTATGGCTACACCTTC.

The sample holds a few counts of this clone. The chain couples TRBV7-8 to TRBJ2-7, with D hard to call. V dropped 4 bases and J dropped 5 bases, with 9 bases sitting between them. Germline CDR1 SGHVS, CDR2 FQNEAQ. CDR3 length: 12 amino acids. This chain's CDR3 is CASSSLRDEQYF. The CDR3 region has the DNA TGTGCCAGCAGCTCTTTACGGGACGAGCAGTACTTC.

This clone was recorded a few times. This rearrangement joins TRBV9 to TRBJ1-3; possible D gene TRBD1, 5 bases. Germline V CDR1 and CDR2: SGDLS, YYNGEE. Trimming took off 0 bases at V and 2 bases at J, with 15 bases between the two ends. There are 17 residues in the CDR3. Here the CDR3 DNA reads TGTGCCAGCAGCGTAGTACCCGGCCAGGGTACTGGAAACACCATATATTTT. Translated: CASSVVPGQGTGNTIYF.

This chain joins TRBV29-1 and TRBJ1-2; D remains ambiguous. The germline V gene encodes CDR1 SQVTM and CDR2 ANQGSEA. The CDR3 is 13 amino acids. V was trimmed by 2 bases and J by 8 bases, leaving 15 bases between them. The CDR3 sequence is CSVEFFREWGYTF. As DNA, the CDR3 is TGCAGCGTTGAATTTTTTAGGGAGTGGGGCTACACCTTC. Using reference TRBV29-1 and TRBJ1-2 for the parts outside the CDR3, the full variable domain is SAVISQKPSRDICQRGTSLTIQCQVDSQVTMMFWYRQQPGQSLTLIATANQGSEATYESGFVIDKFPISRPNLTFSTLTVSNMSPEDSSIYLCSVEFFREWGYTFGSGTRLTVV.

The chain joins TRBV2 to TRBJ2-4; maybe TRBD1 (6 bases). Looked up from germline, CDR1 is SNHLY and CDR2 is FYNNEI. The CDR3 totals 14 residues. Deletions cut 5 bases from V and 7 bases from J, with 15 bases between. In DNA, the CDR3 is TGTGCCAGCAGTCCTGCCTCAGGGGTGAACATTCAGTACTTC. It yields the protein CASSPASGVNIQYF.

This clone has a handful of counts. The genes are TRBV7-8 and TRBJ1-5, with TRBD1 as a possible D gene (5 bases). The V and J ends lost 1 base and 1 base respectively, with 14 bases between them. Germline lookup yields CDR1 SGHVS and CDR2 FQNEAQ. The CDR3 totals 17 residues. CDR3 sequence: CASSLGLWTLSNQPQHF. The CDR3 DNA reads TGTGCCAGCAGCTTAGGTTTATGGACACTCAGCAATCAGCCCCAGCATTTT.

The genes are TRBV11-2 and TRBJ1-3; possible D gene TRBD1, 5 bases. The germline gives CDR1 SGHAT, CDR2 FQNNGV. Trimming shortened V by 5 bases and J by 0 bases, and 17 bases separated the two germline ends. This CDR3 is built from 17 residues. The DNA of the CDR3 is TGTGCCAGCAGCCCCAGTAGGGACGGCAGCTCTGGAAACACCATATATTTT. Translated: CASSPSRDGSSGNTIYF.

This chain joins TRBV10-3 and TRBJ1-5; D is undetermined. The germline V gene has CDR1 ENHRY and CDR2 SYGVKD. The CDR3 consists of 12 residues. V was shortened by 3 bases and J by 9 bases, with 9 bases between the two germline ends. The CDR3 DNA follows: TGTGCCATCAGTGAAGTAGGGCGGCCCCAGCATTTT. Encoded protein: CAISEVGRPQHF.

This clone has at least ten counts. The V and J genes are TRBV11-2 and TRBJ1-2, with 8 bases identical to TRBD1. Germline-derived CDR1 and CDR2 are SGHAT and FQNNGV. V lost 5 bases to trimming and J lost 8 bases; unmatched junction nucleotides: 7. The CDR3 extends over 13 amino acids. The CDR3 DNA reads as TGTGCCAGCAGCGTGGACAGGGTCCGGGGCTACACCTTC. Translated: CASSVDRVRGYTF.

This clone appeared a few times. The chain recombines TRBV5-6 with TRBJ1-5; TRBD1 is a possible D gene (5 bases). The CDR3 contains 12 residues. The germline V and J ends were trimmed by 4 bases and 5 bases, with 7 bases remaining between them. Germline CDR1 is SGHDT and CDR2 is YYEEEE. In nucleotides, the CDR3 is TGTGCCAGCAGCAAACAGGATCAGCCCCAGCATTTT. Translating it yields CASSKQDQPQHF.

This clone was observed a few times. V gene TRBV16 combines with J gene TRBJ1-4, with D unresolved. V was pared by 0 bases and J by 5 bases, with 7 bases between. Germline CDR1 is KGHSY and CDR2 is FQNENV. This CDR3 is built from 14 residues. The CDR3: CASSQSGRNEKLFF. CDR3 nucleotide sequence: TGTGCCAGCAGCCAATCAGGCAGAAATGAAAAACTGTTTTTT.

This clone was counted only a few times. CDR3 sequence (DNA): TGTGCCAGTAGCTTTAACCCTATGATGGAGCAGTACTTC. Its translation is CASSFNPMMEQYF. The chain carries TRBV19 and TRBJ2-7; no clear D gene. This CDR3 spans 13 amino acids. Germline V gene sequence: CDR1 LNHDA, CDR2 SQIVND (reference sequence). V gave up 6 bases and J gave up 7 bases, with 16 bases separating them.

V usage is TRBV10-3 and J usage is TRBJ2-1, with 10 positions matching TRBD2. The germline V gene has CDR1 ENHRY and CDR2 SYGVKD. The CDR3 is made up of 15 amino acids. V was clipped by 5 bases and J by 4 bases; unmatched bases: 5. CDR3 bases: TGTGCCATCAGTCCCCCTAGCGGGGGTTACAATGAGCAGTTCTTC. Its protein is CAISPPSGGYNEQFF.

This chain uses TRBV18 with TRBJ1-2; tentatively, D is TRBD1 (5 bases). CDR1 and CDR2 from the germline V gene are KGHSH and LQKENI. Trimming left V 3 bases short and J 4 bases short, with 15 bases between. The CDR3 covers 15 residues. CDR3 sequence (DNA): TGTGCCAGCTCACCCGACCCGGTCGGGGGCTATGGCTACACCTTC. The encoded protein is CASSPDPVGGYGYTF.

This clone was counted a few times. J is TRBJ2-3 and V is TRBV11-3; 9 bases map to TRBD2. Germline V lookup: CDR1 SGHNT, CDR2 YENEEA. The CDR3 runs to 14 residues. The V segment lost 1 base and the J segment 4 bases; nucleotides outside the gene matches: 0. Here the CDR3 reads CASSLVAGADTQYF. The DNA of the CDR3 is TGTGCCAGCAGCTTAGTAGCGGGGGCAGATACGCAGTATTTT.

The rearrangement uses TRBV6-5 and TRBJ1-2, with D hard to call. The V gene lost 2 bases and the J gene lost 2 bases, with 12 bases spanning the gap. The germline V gene encodes CDR1 MNHEY and CDR2 SVGAGI. This CDR3 comprises 15 residues. The CDR3 reads CASSYLDGYNYGYTF. DNA for the CDR3: TGTGCCAGCAGTTACCTGGACGGATACAACTATGGCTACACCTTC.

In this sample, this clone turned up a few times. The chain recombines TRBV6-6 with TRBJ1-5; no reliable D call. The CDR3 length is 15 residues. The ends were cut back, 2 bases at V and 2 bases at J, with 10 bases in the middle. Germline V gene sequence: CDR1 MNHNY, CDR2 SVGAGI (reference sequence). The CDR3 DNA reads as TGTGCCAGCAGTTACAGGGTCGGGGGCAATCAGCCCCAGCATTTT. As protein: CASSYRVGGNQPQHF.

V usage is TRBV2 and J usage is TRBJ2-1; 8 bases align to TRBD2. The germline V gene has CDR1 SNHLY and CDR2 FYNNEI. V shed 3 bases and J 9 bases; nucleotides not matched to a gene: 4. The CDR3 contains 13 residues. The CDR3 DNA sequence: TGTGCCAGCAGTGAGACTAGCGTCGGTGAGCAGTTCTTC. It is translated as CASSETSVGEQFF.

The chain has TRBV29-1 and TRBJ1-3; D remains unclear. V was trimmed by 4 bases and J by 1 base, leaving 5 bases between them. Germline CDR1 reads SQVTM; CDR2 reads ANQGSEA. The CDR3 runs 12 residues. The CDR3 sequence is CSVVRSGNTIYF. The DNA of the CDR3 is TGCAGCGTTGTCAGGTCTGGAAACACCATATATTTT.

This clone came up a few times. V usage is TRBV2 and J usage is TRBJ1-5; D is ambiguous. This CDR3 is 14 amino acids long. V was pared by 6 bases and J by 3 bases, with 12 bases between. Germline lookup yields CDR1 SNHLY and CDR2 FYNNEI. The DNA for the CDR3 is TGTGCCAGCAGGAGAGAACGCGACAATCAGCCCCAGCATTTT. Translation gives CASRRERDNQPQHF.

CDR3: CASSPPKTGEIHWGYGYTF. The DNA for the CDR3 is TGTGCCAGCTCACCACCGAAGACAGGGGAAATTCATTGGGGATATGGCTACACCTTC. This chain connects TRBV18 to TRBJ1-2, with TRBD1 matching 8 bases. There are 19 residues in the CDR3. Germline V gives CDR1 KGHSH, CDR2 LQKENI. Germline trimming cut 0 bases from V and 5 bases from J; bases unmatched to any gene: 17. Drawing the rest from reference TRBV18 and TRBJ1-2, the complete variable domain is NAGVMQNPRHLVRRRGQEARLRCSPMKGHSHVYWYRQLPEEGLKFMVYLQKENIIDESGMPKERFSAEFPKEGPSILRIQQVVRGDSAAYFCASSPPKTGEIHWGYGYTFGSGTRLTVV.

In its sample, this clone was seen a few times. This chain connects TRBV4-2 to TRBJ2-1; tentatively, D is TRBD1 (5 bases). The CDR3 has 15 residues. Germline V gives CDR1 LGHNA, CDR2 YNFKEQ. V gave up 0 bases and J gave up 8 bases, with 14 bases separating them. DNA for the CDR3: TGTGCCAGCAGCCAAGAGACCACCAGGGTCTATGAGCAGTTCTTC. This codes for CASSQETTRVYEQFF.

The CDR3 nucleotides read TGTGCCAGCACCCCGGACTATTCCGTCTACGAGCAGTACTTC. Protein: CASTPDYSVYEQYF. V and J are TRBV7-2 and TRBJ2-7; a weak D match, TRBD2 (6 bases). The CDR3 sequence is 14 residues long. V was shortened by 7 bases and J by 3 bases, with 16 bases between the two germline ends. CDR1 and CDR2 from the germline V gene are SGHTA and FQGNSA.